The sequence of this TCR beta chain was determined in a study of cytotoxic CD8 clonotypes in ibrutinib-treated CLL. This clone was observed a few times. Produced via immunoSEQ multiplex PCR; TCRdb's table is partial and in-frame only. Here the sample spans about 57,000 clones, around 55% being singletons. V was trimmed by 2 bases and J by 10 bases, leaving 17 bases between them. Per germline, CDR1 SEHNR and CDR2 FQNEAQ (reference sequence). The CDR3 spans 14 residues. This TCR came from a human donor with chronic lymphocytic leukemia. V gene TRBV7-9 combines with J gene TRBJ1-1; perhaps TRBD1 as D (5 bases). The sequencing here drew on PBMCs, taken after 24 months of ibrutinib treatment. The CDR3 reads CASSLQQAGIGAFF. In DNA, the CDR3 is TGTGCCAGCAGCTTACAACAGGCGGGAATCGGAGCTTTCTTT.